Reported below is one T cell receptor beta chain. Antigen specificity is unknown. The ends were cut back, 6 bases at V and 2 bases at J, with 12 bases in the middle. CDR3 length equals 14 residues. The V gene's germline CDR1 is SEHNR and CDR2 FQNEAQ (reference sequence). Peripheral blood came from all dose cohorts at three timepoints. This specimen comes from a study of OX40 agonist ivuxolimab in advanced cancers. At the level of the study: Three patients had partial responses: one hepatocellular carcinoma, two cutaneous melanoma.

Using immunoSEQ multiplex PCR, the repertoire was profiled, and TCRdb retains in-frame clones only, with some absent. The table includes nearly 60,000 clones, more than 80% detected once. Study-wide results and caveats: Among the lowest levels of clonal expansion were found in partial responders at 0.1-3.0 mg/kg. The work left the antigen specificity of expanded peripheral T cells undetermined.

The TCR originated in an adult with an advanced solid tumor such as melanoma, head and neck, liver or kidney cancer. The source was CD4+ or CD8+ T cells sorted from blood, collected in a trial of the OX40 agonist ivuxolimab. The chain carries TRBV7-9 and TRBJ2-3; possible D gene TRBD2, 5 bases. The CDR3 loop is CASSLGENTDTQYF. CDR3 sequence (DNA): TGTGCCAGCAGTCTCGGGGAGAACACAGATACGCAGTATTTT.